This T cell receptor (beta chain) was identified during a study of siplizumab effects on memory and regulatory T cells. This clone has just one count. Its antigen is not known. Points from the study as a whole: Most proliferating CD4+ or CD8+ clones, roughly 80-95%, had no naive or memory assignment.

Trimming cost V 3 bases and J 3 bases; bases outside gene matches: 8. CDR1 is SGDLS and CDR2 is YYNGEE in the germline V gene. The CDR3 consists of 16 residues. TCRdb's copy holds only in-frame clones and misses some; the assay was immunoSEQ multiplex PCR. The sample shows some 90,000 clones, around 89% of them seen only once. The sample taken for sequencing was CD4+ T cells sorted from blood. This clonotype originated in a human donor in good health. The rearrangement links TRBV9 to TRBJ2-2, with 7 positions matching TRBD1. CDR3 DNA: TGTGCCAGCAGCGCAGGGGGATTTTGGGACACCGGGGAGCTGTTTTTT. It is translated as CASSAGGFWDTGELFF.